Listed below are T cell receptor beta chains from one sample, sequenced in a study of chemoradiotherapy in HPV16-positive cancers. The table came from immunoSEQ multiplex PCR; TCRdb's copy has only in-frame clones and leaves some out. This sample carries 5,000 to 6,500 clones, 55% to 80% of them seen once, and the ten largest clones take approximately 9.9%. This material was collected from a patient who underwent chemoradiotherapy. Receptor source: a human donor with HPV-associated anogenital cancer. Each CDR3 is given with its conserved first and last residue. The D gene is left open where the match is weak. Clone sizes are given selectively: once, few, many, or a class where the clone is expanded.

V: TRBV18; length: 14; D: .; size: once; J: TRBJ2-5; CDR3: CASSPPSWKETQYF; DNA: TGTGCCAGCTCACCACCCTCGTGGAAAGAGACCCAGTACTTC
V: TRBV7-9; length: 14; D: TRBD1; size: few; J: TRBJ2-7; CDR3: CASSTDRVLYEQYF; DNA: TGTGCCAGCAGCACGGACAGGGTACTCTACGAGCAGTACTTC
V: TRBV15; length: 15; D: .; size: .; J: TRBJ1-2; CDR3: CATSRDSGQIYGYTF; DNA: TGTGCCACCAGCAGAGACAGCGGGCAGATCTATGGCTACACCTTC
V: TRBV6-1; length: 15; D: .; size: .; J: TRBJ1-5; CDR3: CASSEPAHSGQPQHF; DNA: TGTGCCAGCAGTGAACCGGCCCACTCGGGTCAGCCCCAGCATTTT
V: TRBV5-1; length: 15; D: .; size: .; J: TRBJ2-5; CDR3: CASSLAGANQETQYF; DNA: TGCGCCAGCAGCTTGGCCGGGGCGAACCAAGAGACCCAGTACTTC
V: TRBV28; length: 16; D: TRBD1; size: .; J: TRBJ1-6; CDR3: CASSGQGQGGYSPLHF; DNA: TGTGCCAGCAGTGGTCAAGGACAGGGAGGTTATTCACCCCTCCACTTT
V: TRBV15; length: 13; D: .; size: .; J: TRBJ2-5; CDR3: CATSRAPGETQYF; DNA: TGTGCCACCAGCAGAGCCCCTGGGGAGACCCAGTACTTC
V: TRBV9; length: 18; D: .; size: .; J: TRBJ2-3; CDR3: CASSVGLGGQRSTDTQYF; DNA: TGTGCCAGCAGCGTAGGTCTCGGGGGACAAAGGTCCACAGATACGCAGTATTTT
V: TRBV7-9; length: 13; D: .; size: .; J: TRBJ1-2; CDR3: CASSLKDTGGYTF; DNA: TGTGCCAGCAGCTTAAAGGACACGGGCGGCTACACCTTC
V: TRBV6-6; length: 14; D: .; size: .; J: TRBJ2-7; CDR3: CASSYSVASYEQYF; DNA: TGTGCCAGCAGTTACTCCGTCGCGTCCTACGAGCAGTACTTC
V: TRBV7-9; length: 16; D: TRBD1; size: .; J: TRBJ1-1; CDR3: CASSRYRDRANTEAFF; DNA: TGTGCCAGCAGCCGGTACCGGGACAGGGCGAACACTGAAGCTTTCTTT
V: TRBV7-7; length: 15; D: TRBD1; size: .; J: TRBJ2-3; CDR3: CASSPRTGGIDTQYF; DNA: TGTGCTAGCAGCCCCAGGACAGGGGGTATAGATACGCAGTATTTT
V: TRBV6-1; length: 15; D: .; size: .; J: TRBJ2-7; CDR3: CASTPPGYPPYEQYF; DNA: TGTGCCAGCACCCCTCCGGGATACCCCCCCTACGAGCAGTACTTC
V: TRBV10-3; length: 13; D: TRBD1; size: .; J: TRBJ1-5; CDR3: CAISFGQDQPQHF; DNA: TGTGCCATCAGTTTTGGACAGGATCAGCCCCAGCATTTT
V: TRBV7-6; length: 15; D: TRBD2; size: once; J: TRBJ2-7; CDR3: CASSWVAGGRDEQYF; DNA: TGTGCCAGCAGCTGGGTAGCGGGGGGGCGGGACGAGCAGTACTTC
V: TRBV10-3; length: 14; D: .; size: .; J: TRBJ1-5; CDR3: CAISDWGEGIAQHF; DNA: TGTGCCATCAGTGACTGGGGAGAGGGGATAGCCCAGCATTTT
V: TRBV18; length: 16; D: TRBD1; size: few; J: TRBJ1-2; CDR3: CASSPPRTGPNYGYTF; DNA: TGTGCCAGCTCACCCCCTCGGACAGGGCCCAACTATGGCTACACCTTC
V: TRBV11-2; length: 13; D: .; size: .; J: TRBJ1-2; CDR3: CASSLVSGDGYTF; DNA: TGTGCCAGCAGCTTAGTTTCGGGGGATGGCTACACCTTC
V: TRBV5-4; length: 16; D: TRBD1; size: .; J: TRBJ1-1; CDR3: CASSPRPGTGNTEAFF; DNA: TGTGCCAGCAGCCCCAGGCCCGGGACAGGGAACACTGAAGCTTTCTTT
V: TRBV5-8; length: 11; D: .; size: .; J: TRBJ2-1; CDR3: CASSLGNEQFF; DNA: TGTGCCAGCAGCTTAGGAAATGAGCAGTTCTTC
V: TRBV6-5; length: 13; D: .; size: .; J: TRBJ1-2; CDR3: CASSPQYELGYTF; DNA: TGTGCCAGCAGTCCACAGTATGAACTTGGCTACACCTTC
V: TRBV7-2; length: 14; D: .; size: .; J: TRBJ1-4; CDR3: CASSLSRGGEKLFF; DNA: TGTGCCAGCAGCTTAAGTCGGGGTGGCGAAAAACTGTTTTTT
V: TRBV2; length: 12; D: .; size: once; J: TRBJ2-3; CDR3: CASSERTDTQYF; DNA: TGTGCCAGCAGTGAAAGGACAGATACGCAGTATTTT
V: TRBV2; length: 15; D: .; size: .; J: TRBJ1-5; CDR3: CASSERSTFNQPQHF; DNA: TGTGCCAGCAGTGAACGCAGCACGTTTAATCAGCCCCAGCATTTT
V: TRBV5-1; length: 17; D: .; size: once; J: TRBJ1-2; CDR3: CASSGDRGTTPNYGYTF; DNA: TGCGCCAGCAGCGGAGATAGGGGCACTACCCCTAACTATGGCTACACCTTC
V: TRBV28; length: 16; D: TRBD1; size: .; J: TRBJ2-3; CDR3: CASSTIRGQGGVTQYF; DNA: TGTGCCAGCAGTACTATTCGGGGACAGGGGGGAGTTACGCAGTATTTT
V: TRBV7-2; length: 14; D: .; size: .; J: TRBJ2-5; CDR3: CASSTRRGGETQYF; DNA: TGTGCCAGCAGCACCCGCAGGGGAGGAGAGACCCAGTACTTC
V: TRBV28; length: 14; D: TRBD1; size: .; J: TRBJ1-5; CDR3: CASSSGTENQPQHF; DNA: TGTGCCAGCAGTTCCGGGACAGAAAATCAGCCCCAGCATTTT
V: TRBV5-1; length: 15; D: .; size: .; J: TRBJ2-7; CDR3: CASSLASGILYEQYF; DNA: TGCGCCAGCAGCTTGGCCTCGGGGATATTGTACGAGCAGTACTTC
V: TRBV5-1; length: 14; D: .; size: .; J: TRBJ1-6; CDR3: CASSFGRDNSPLHF; DNA: TGCGCCAGCAGCTTCGGCAGGGATAATTCACCCCTCCACTTT
V: TRBV19; length: 11; D: .; size: .; J: TRBJ1-1; CDR3: CASARGMKAFF; DNA: TGTGCCAGTGCGAGGGGGATGAAGGCTTTCTTT
V: TRBV7-3; length: 15; D: .; size: .; J: TRBJ2-1; CDR3: CASSPDGIGENEQFF; DNA: TGTGCCAGCAGCCCCGACGGAATCGGGGAGAATGAGCAGTTCTTC
V: TRBV28; length: 15; D: TRBD2; size: .; J: TRBJ2-7; CDR3: CASSLLAGGSYEQYF; DNA: TGTGCCAGCAGCCTACTAGCGGGGGGGTCCTACGAGCAGTACTTC